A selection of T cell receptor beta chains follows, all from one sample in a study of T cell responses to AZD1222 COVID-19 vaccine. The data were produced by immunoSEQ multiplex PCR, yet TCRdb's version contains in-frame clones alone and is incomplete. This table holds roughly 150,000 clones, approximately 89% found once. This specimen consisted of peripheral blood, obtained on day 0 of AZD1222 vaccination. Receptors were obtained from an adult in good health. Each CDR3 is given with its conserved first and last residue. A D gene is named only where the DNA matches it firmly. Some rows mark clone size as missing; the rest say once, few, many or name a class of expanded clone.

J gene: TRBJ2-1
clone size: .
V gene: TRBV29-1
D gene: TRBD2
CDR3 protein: CSVESVAGVGEQFF
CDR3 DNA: TGCAGCGTTGAATCTGTAGCGGGAGTTGGGGAGCAGTTCTTC

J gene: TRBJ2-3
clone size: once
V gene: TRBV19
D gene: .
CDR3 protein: CASSWGPGTDTQYF
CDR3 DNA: TGTGCCAGTAGTTGGGGTCCTGGTACAGATACGCAGTATTTT

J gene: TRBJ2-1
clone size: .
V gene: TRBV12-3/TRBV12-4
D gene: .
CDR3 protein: CASTSYRGYEQFF
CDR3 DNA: TGTGCCAGCACCTCATATAGGGGATATGAGCAGTTCTTC

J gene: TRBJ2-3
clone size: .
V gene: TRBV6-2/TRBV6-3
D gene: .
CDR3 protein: CASSYVLDTQYF
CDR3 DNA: TGTGCCAGCAGTTACGTACTAGATACGCAGTATTTT

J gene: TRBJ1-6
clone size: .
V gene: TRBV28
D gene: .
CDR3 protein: CASTGAMGNNSPLHF
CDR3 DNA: TGTGCCAGCACAGGGGCCATGGGTAATAATTCACCCCTCCACTTT

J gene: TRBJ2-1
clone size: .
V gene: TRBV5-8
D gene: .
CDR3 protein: CASSSGTLPGQHNNEQFF
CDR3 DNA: TGTGCCAGCAGCTCCGGGACTCTCCCGGGGCAGCACAACAATGAGCAGTTCTTC

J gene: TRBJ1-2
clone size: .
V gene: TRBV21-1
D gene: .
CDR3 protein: CATGTSATYGYTF
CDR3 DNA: TGTGCCACCGGGACCTCCGCGACCTATGGCTACACCTTC

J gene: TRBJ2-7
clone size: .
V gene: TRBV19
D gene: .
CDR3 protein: CASSRSPGTLEQYF
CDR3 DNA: TGTGCCAGTAGTAGGTCACCCGGGACCCTCGAGCAGTACTTC

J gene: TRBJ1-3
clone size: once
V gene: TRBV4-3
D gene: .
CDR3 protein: CASSQDYRTPGNTIYF
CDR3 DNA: TGCGCCAGCAGCCAAGATTATCGGACTCCTGGAAACACCATATATTTT

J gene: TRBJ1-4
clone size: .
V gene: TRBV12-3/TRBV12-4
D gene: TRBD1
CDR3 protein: CASTDRGGEKLFF
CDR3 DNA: TGTGCCAGCACTGACAGGGGCGGTGAAAAACTGTTTTTT